This passage covers 19 T cell receptor beta chains from one sample sequenced in a study of shared clonotypes between healthy human individuals. Clones were read by immunoSEQ multiplex PCR, and TCRdb kept only the in-frame ones, dropping some. The sample includes millions of clones, about 92% of them seen just once. CD45RO negativity and positive selection for CCR7 defined naive CD8 cells, a population that excluded terminally differentiated effector memory CD45RA+ cells. The material sequenced was naive CD8+ T cells from PBMCs. Receptors were obtained from a man aged 18 to 29 in good health. Some clones in this sample may be carry-over from other donors' samples.

The rearrangement links TRBV6-1 to TRBJ2-7; D perhaps matches TRBD1 (6 bases). V lost 6 bases to trimming and J lost 6 bases, with 15 bases between them. The CDR3 sequence is 13 residues long. CDR1 is MNHNS and CDR2 is SASEGT in the germline V gene. The CDR3: CASRMTGLSEQYF. The CDR3 region has the DNA TGTGCCAGCAGGATGACAGGTCTCTCCGAGCAGTACTTC.

V is TRBV27 and J is TRBJ2-3; no firm D call. The V end lost 5 bases, the J end lost 1 base, and 7 bases lay between the germline ends. This CDR3 comprises 13 residues. Germline loops: CDR1 MNHEY, CDR2 SMNVEV (reference sequence). The CDR3 loop is CASSPIRTDTQYF. CDR3 DNA sequence: TGTGCCAGCAGTCCAATCCGCACAGATACGCAGTATTTT.

The rearrangement links TRBV6-6 to TRBJ2-1, with D perhaps matching TRBD1 (6 bases). V gave up 3 bases and J gave up 2 bases, with 14 bases separating them. Germline assignment: CDR1 MNHNY and CDR2 SVGAGI (reference sequence). This CDR3 spans 16 amino acids. The DNA of the CDR3 is TGTGCCAGCAGTTATTCCCGGGACATCCCCTACAATGAGCAGTTCTTC. Translating it yields CASSYSRDIPYNEQFF.

The rearrangement uses TRBV19 and TRBJ2-1; the D is unclear. The V end was cut by 1 base, the J end by 6 bases, with 13 bases between. Germline CDR1 reads LNHDA; CDR2 reads SQIVND (reference sequence). This CDR3 has 15 amino acids. The CDR3 DNA reads TGTGCCAGTAGTATAGGAGCCGGAATCGGCAATGAGCAGTTCTTC. It encodes CASSIGAGIGNEQFF.

The chain couples TRBV2 to TRBJ2-7; 8 bases map to TRBD1. The V gene's germline CDR1 is SNHLY and CDR2 FYNNEI. The trim removed 4 bases at V and 3 bases at J, leaving 5 bases unmatched. The CDR3 spans 14 residues. The CDR3 loop reads CASSGRDRFYEQYF. The CDR3 DNA is TGTGCCAGCAGTGGCCGGGACAGGTTCTACGAGCAGTACTTC.

The chain is built from TRBV29-1 and TRBJ1-1; D is unclear. CDR3 size: 15 residues. Looked up from germline, CDR1 is SQVTM and CDR2 is ANQGSEA. Trimming cost V 0 bases and J 1 base, with 12 bases left between them. Here the CDR3 DNA reads TGCAGCGTTGAAGATCCAGACAAGTGGAACACTGAAGCTTTCTTT. This gives the protein CSVEDPDKWNTEAFF. The whole variable domain, remainder taken from reference TRBV29-1 and TRBJ1-1, is SAVISQKPSRDICQRGTSLTIQCQVDSQVTMMFWYRQQPGQSLTLIATANQGSEATYESGFVIDKFPISRPNLTFSTLTVSNMSPEDSSIYLCSVEDPDKWNTEAFFGQGTRLTVV.

This clone was counted a single time. The V call is TRBV19, the J call TRBJ2-5; D is undetermined. CDR3 length: 14 amino acids. Germline V gene lookup returns CDR1 LNHDA and CDR2 SQIVND (reference sequence). Deletions cut 0 bases from V and 0 bases from J, with 5 bases between. The CDR3 DNA reads TGTGCCAGTAGTATAGATCTGTACCAAGAGACCCAGTACTTC. This encodes CASSIDLYQETQYF.

In the case of this clone: Distinct nucleotide sequences in the sample also encode this CDR3. V is TRBV5-1 and J is TRBJ2-1; 11 nucleotides agree with TRBD2. The CDR3 is 16 residues long. The germline gives CDR1 SGHRS, CDR2 YFSETQ. Trimming removed 5 bases from V and 4 bases from J; junction bases left unmatched: 8. The CDR3 loop is CASSYRGTSGYNEQFF. The CDR3 DNA is TGCGCCAGCAGTTACCGCGGGACTAGCGGTTACAATGAGCAGTTCTTC.

DNA of the CDR3: TGTGCCAGCAGCTTATCAGGGAACACTGAAGCTTTCTTT. Protein sequence: CASSLSGNTEAFF. The rearrangement links TRBV11-3 to TRBJ1-1; D is unclear. The CDR3 contains 13 residues. From germline, CDR1 is SGHNT and CDR2 YENEEA. V was shortened by 2 bases and J by 1 base, with 5 bases between the two germline ends.

This chain connects TRBV27 to TRBJ2-7; 12 positions match TRBD1. This CDR3 has 17 amino acids. Germline V gene sequence: CDR1 MNHEY, CDR2 SMNVEV (reference sequence). Trimming took 8 bases from V and 7 from J; bases not matched to a gene: 18. Here the CDR3 reads CASGKPYSGQGAREQYF. CDR3 sequence (DNA): TGTGCCAGCGGCAAACCATATTCGGGACAGGGGGCGAGGGAGCAGTACTTC.

V gene TRBV18 combines with J gene TRBJ1-2, with D tentatively TRBD1 (5 bases). Germline assignment: CDR1 KGHSH and CDR2 LQKENI. V lost 3 bases, J lost 4 bases, and 18 bases lay in between. The CDR3 runs to 16 residues. In DNA form, the CDR3 reads TGTGCCAGCTCACCTGGCAGGGTCGTCTATATCTATGGCTACACCTTC. Its protein product is CASSPGRVVYIYGYTF. Combining the CDR3 with reference TRBV18 and TRBJ1-2 gives the whole variable domain NAGVMQNPRHLVRRRGQEARLRCSPMKGHSHVYWYRQLPEEGLKFMVYLQKENIIDESGMPKERFSAEFPKEGPSILRIQQVVRGDSAAYFCASSPGRVVYIYGYTFGSGTRLTVV.

On this clone: This same CDR3 is encoded by further DNA sequences in the sample. This chain connects TRBV9 to TRBJ2-1; D is ambiguous. The CDR3 covers 13 residues. V was shortened by 0 bases and J by 4 bases, with 5 bases between the two germline ends. Germline values: CDR1 SGDLS, CDR2 YYNGEE. This chain's CDR3 is CASSVEGYNEQFF. CDR3 in DNA: TGTGCCAGCAGCGTAGAAGGGTACAATGAGCAGTTCTTC.

The rearrangement links TRBV11-3 to TRBJ2-6; D gene ambiguous. The V gene's germline CDR1 is SGHNT and CDR2 YENEEA. CDR3 length: 20 amino acids. Trimming left V 3 bases short and J 0 bases short, with 21 bases between. In DNA, the CDR3 is TGTGCCAGCAGCTTTTTAAGGGTGCCCTCCCCGCTCTCTGGGGCCAACGTCCTGACTTTC. Protein: CASSFLRVPSPLSGANVLTF.

The chain joins TRBV5-6 to TRBJ1-4; D gene ambiguous. This CDR3 comprises 13 residues. V was clipped by 7 bases and J by 3 bases, with 10 bases between them. CDR1 is SGHDT and CDR2 is YYEEEE in the germline V gene. The CDR3: CASRAGSNEKLFF. The CDR3 nucleotides read TGTGCCAGCCGGGCGGGCTCTAATGAAAAACTGTTTTTT.

The V and J genes are TRBV28 and TRBJ1-2, with unresolved D. Per the germline V gene, CDR1 is MDHEN and CDR2 is SYDVKM. With 5 bases removed from V and 4 bases from J, the gap between germline ends came to 26 bases. The CDR3 sequence is 18 residues long. DNA of the CDR3: TGTGCCAGCAGTACGCGAGCGATTGTTAGGCCTTATAGCTATGGCTACACCTTC. This gives the protein CASSTRAIVRPYSYGYTF.

The chain uses TRBV4-1 and TRBJ2-7; D gene uncertain. In germline, CDR1 is MGHRA, CDR2 YSYEKL. This CDR3 contains 14 residues. V gave up 1 base and J gave up 7 bases, with 14 bases separating them. CDR3 bases: TGCGCCAGCAGCCAAGTATGGGGTTTGGGGGAGCAGTACTTC. Residues: CASSQVWGLGEQYF.

The J gene is TRBJ2-5, the V gene TRBV18; D not certain. The germline gives CDR1 KGHSH, CDR2 LQKENI. The germline V and J ends were trimmed by 1 base and 5 bases, with 14 bases remaining between them. The CDR3 has 15 residues. CDR3 bases: TGTGCCAGCTCACCACGAGCCACTACGGAGGAGACCCAGTACTTC. Protein product: CASSPRATTEETQYF.

This chain connects TRBV19 to TRBJ1-5, with 10 nucleotides matching TRBD1. The germline V gene has CDR1 LNHDA and CDR2 SQIVND (reference sequence). The CDR3 has 15 residues. V lost 8 bases to trimming and J lost 4 bases; unmatched junction nucleotides: 8. CDR3 coding DNA: TGTGCCAGTCCCTGTGTGGGACAGGGGAATCAGCCCCAGCATTTT. This translates into CASPCVGQGNQPQHF. The full variable domain, its missing parts supplied by reference TRBV19 and TRBJ1-5, is DGGITQSPKYLFRKEGQNVTLSCEQNLNHDAMYWYRQDPGQGLRLIYYSQIVNDFQKGDIAEGYSVSREKKESFPLTVTSAQKNPTAFYLCASPCVGQGNQPQHFGDGTRLSIL.

The chain recombines TRBV28 with TRBJ1-1, with 10 bases lining up with TRBD1. There are 14 residues in the CDR3. Germline V gene data show CDR1 as MDHEN and CDR2 as SYDVKM. V dropped 6 bases and J dropped 10; count of bases not matched to a gene: 11. CDR3 region: CASSPPDRGLVAFF. The CDR3 DNA reads as TGTGCCAGCAGCCCCCCCGACAGGGGGCTGGTAGCTTTCTTT. Full variable domain (rest looked up from reference TRBV28 and TRBJ1-1): DVKVTQSSRYLVKRTGEKVFLECVQDMDHENMFWYRQDPGLGLRLIYFSYDVKMKEKGDIPEGYSVSREKKERFSLILESASTNQTSMYLCASSPPDRGLVAFFGQGTRLTVV.